This TCR beta chain was found in a study of response to subunit inactivated influenza vaccine. Broader study findings: Authors suggested each seasonal influenza vaccination recruits few new T cells.

Note on this clonotype: The antigen remains unidentified.

MiXCR was run by TCRdb on the RT-PCR reads, yielding one entry per CDR3 protein. The sample has about 650,000 distinct CDR3 sequences; 15% to 19% are singletons. CDR1 is SGHTA and CDR2 is FQGNSA in the germline V gene. The CDR3 runs 14 residues. V shed 4 bases and J 4 bases; nucleotides not matched to a gene: 6. J is TRBJ2-7 and V is TRBV7-2; 8 bases are shared with TRBD2. The input for sequencing was PBMCs from blood, taken 11 to 12 days after vaccination. This TCR was sampled from a man aged 50 to 60 who received an inactivated influenza vaccine. In DNA, the CDR3 is TGTGCCAGCAGCTCCCAGCGGGAGACGTACGAGCAGTACTTC. Its protein product is CASSSQRETYEQYF.